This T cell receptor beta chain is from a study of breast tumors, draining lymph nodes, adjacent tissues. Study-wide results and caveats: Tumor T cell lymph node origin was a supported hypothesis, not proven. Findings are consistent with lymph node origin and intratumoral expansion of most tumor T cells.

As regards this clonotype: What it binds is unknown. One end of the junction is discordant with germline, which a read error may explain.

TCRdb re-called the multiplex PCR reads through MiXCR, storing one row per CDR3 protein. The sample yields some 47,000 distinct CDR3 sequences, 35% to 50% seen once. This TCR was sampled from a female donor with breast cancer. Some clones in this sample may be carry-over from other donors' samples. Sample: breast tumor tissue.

CDR3 sequence (DNA): TGCGCCAGCACCTTGGGGGATGGGGCCAACGTCCTGACTTTC. Translation gives CASTLGDGANVLTF. The V call is TRBV5-1, the J call TRBJ2-6; D may match TRBD1 or TRBD2 (5 bases each). Per germline, CDR1 SGHRS and CDR2 YFSETQ. This CDR3 is 14 amino acids long.